This is a list of T cell receptor beta chains from one sample in a study of T cells in localized non-small cell lung cancer. Produced via immunoSEQ multiplex PCR; TCRdb's table is partial and in-frame only. The sample includes some 3,500 clones, approximately 25% of them seen just once. The source material was lung tumor tissue, sampled before any cancer treatment. The receptors derive from a woman aged 35 to 70 with stage I lung adenocarcinoma. Both conserved end residues are part of each CDR3. The D gene is left open where the match is weak. Some rows have no size entry. The others give once, few or many, or a class for an expanded clone.

>TRBV19|TRBJ1-1|11|NA|medium-sized
TGTGCCAGCCTCTTTAACCTAGAAGCTTTCTTT
CASLFNLEAFF
>TRBV28|TRBJ2-7|20|TRBD1|NA
TGTGCCAGCAGTTTCATAATAGGACAGGGGGTCACTACCCTCTCCTACGAGCAGTACTTC
CASSFIIGQGVTTLSYEQYF
>TRBV19|TRBJ1-4|14|TRBD1|few
TGTGCCAGTAGTAGACAGGGGTTTAATGAAAAACTGTTTTTT
CASSRQGFNEKLFF
>TRBV19|TRBJ1-5|15|NA|few
TGTGCCAGTAGTCATGGACGGGCGGGGGGTCAGCCCCAGCATTTT
CASSHGRAGGQPQHF
>TRBV5-1|TRBJ2-1|16|TRBD1|NA
TGCGCCAGCAGCCTCCTGGGGACAGGGCTAAACAATGAGCAGTTCTTC
CASSLLGTGLNNEQFF
>TRBV11-3|TRBJ2-1|15|NA|few
TGTGCCAGCAGCTTGGAGGTTTGGAGTCGGCATGAGCAGTTCTTC
CASSLEVWSRHEQFF
>TRBV6-8|TRBJ2-7|14|TRBD1|few
TGTGCCAGCAGACCCAGGGGGCTCCCCTACGAGCAGTACTTC
CASRPRGLPYEQYF
>TRBV5-1|TRBJ2-1|15|NA|few
TGCGCCAGCAGCTCCGGGCTAAGCTCCTACAATGAGCAGTTCTTC
CASSSGLSSYNEQFF
>TRBV4-1|TRBJ2-1|15|TRBD2|few
TGCGCCAGCAGCCAAGGGACTAGCTTCAACAATGAGCAGTTCTTC
CASSQGTSFNNEQFF
>TRBV18|TRBJ2-3|19|TRBD2|NA
TGTGCCAGCTCACCTCGGAGACTAGCGGGGACTACTTCCACAGATACGCAGTATTTT
CASSPRRLAGTTSTDTQYF
>TRBV11-3|TRBJ2-7|14|TRBD2|NA
TGTGCCAGCAGCTTAGTCGGCGGGAGGGAGGAGCAGTACTTC
CASSLVGGREEQYF
>TRBV28|TRBJ2-5|15|NA|few
TGTGCCAGCAGTCCTGTTCTTGGGGCCATAGAGACCCAGTACTTC
CASSPVLGAIETQYF
>TRBV19|TRBJ1-2|13|NA|NA
TGTGCCAGTCGAACTGGGCCACTTTATGGCTACACCTTC
CASRTGPLYGYTF
>TRBV28|TRBJ1-2|15|TRBD1|NA
TGTGCCAGCAGTGGAGCCCGGGACAGGGAGGATGGCTACACCTTC
CASSGARDREDGYTF
>TRBV5-1|TRBJ2-1|15|TRBD1|NA
TGCGCCAGCTCCGGACAGGGCATCTCCTACAATGAGCAGTTCTTC
CASSGQGISYNEQFF
>TRBV29-1|TRBJ1-1|14|NA|NA
TGCAGCGCCCACCTGGGACGGCTGAACACTGAAGCTTTCTTT
CSAHLGRLNTEAFF
>TRBV23-1|TRBJ2-6|16|TRBD1|medium-sized
TGCGCCAGCAGCCAGACAGGGCAGTCTGGGGCCAACGTCCTGACTTTC
CASSQTGQSGANVLTF
>TRBV28|TRBJ2-7|15|TRBD1|few
TGTGCCAGCAGCACCTCCGGGACAGGGCCCTACGAGCAGTACTTC
CASSTSGTGPYEQYF
>TRBV11-3|TRBJ1-2|14|NA|medium-sized
TGTGCCAGCAGCTCCTCTCCGGGAGCTTATGGCTACACCTTC
CASSSSPGAYGYTF
>TRBV6-8|TRBJ2-1|16|NA|NA
TGTGCCAGCAGTCCCCTCGAGAGACAGGATGGCAATGAGCAGTTCTTC
CASSPLERQDGNEQFF
>TRBV6-8|TRBJ1-1|14|TRBD1|NA
TGTGCCAGCTTCCGAACAGGGACAGCTACTGAAGCTTTCTTT
CASFRTGTATEAFF
>TRBV1|TRBJ1-2|15|NA|few
TGCGCCAGCAGCCAAGATGCGGTGAGCTTGGATGGCTACACCTTC
CASSQDAVSLDGYTF
>TRBV29-1|TRBJ2-7|15|TRBD2|NA
TGCAGCGCCGTTCCGGGACTAGCGGGGCCCTACGAGCAGTACTTC
CSAVPGLAGPYEQYF
>TRBV7-5|TRBJ2-1|14|NA|NA
TGTGCCAGCAGCCCAGCAAGCTCCTACAATGAGCAGTTCTTC
CASSPASSYNEQFF
>TRBV6-8|TRBJ1-2|15|NA|few
TGTGCCAGCAGCGTCCGGGGGGCACAGTACTATGGCTACACCTTC
CASSVRGAQYYGYTF
>TRBV10-3|TRBJ1-1|18|NA|medium-sized
TGTGCCATCAGTGAGTCGGGTCCGGGGGTTGGGAGGAACACTGAAGCTTTCTTT
CAISESGPGVGRNTEAFF
>TRBV11-3|TRBJ2-3|14|NA|medium-sized
TGTGCCAGCAGCCCCGAACTAGCTACAGATACGCAGTATTTT
CASSPELATDTQYF
>TRBV15|TRBJ2-1|15|TRBD1|NA
TGTGCCACCAGCACGGACAGGCCGTCCTACAATGAGCAGTTCTTC
CATSTDRPSYNEQFF